This is a list of T cell receptor beta chains from one sample in a study of T cells in placental villitis. The method was immunoSEQ multiplex PCR; TCRdb's version includes in-frame clones alone and lacks a portion of them. The data contain some 6,500 clones, about three quarters of them seen just once; the ten biggest clones take up about 9.7%. Sequencing was done on a sample of placental tissue containing maternal and fetal cells. The receptors stem from a human patient with infectious villitis; the placental T cells may come from both mother and fetus. CDR3s include the opening cysteine and the closing phenylalanine or tryptophan. A D gene is named only where the DNA matches it firmly. A row's size may be missing; if present it is once, few, many or a size class.

V,J,size,D,length,CDR3,DNA
TRBV7-7,TRBJ1-2,.,TRBD1,16,CASSLPWTGGLEGYTF,TGTGCCAGCAGCCTCCCTTGGACAGGGGGCTTGGAGGGCTACACCTTC
TRBV2,TRBJ2-7,few,.,14,CASSDRELYSEQYF,TGTGCCAGCAGTGATAGGGAGTTGTACTCCGAGCAGTACTTC
TRBV27,TRBJ2-2,.,TRBD1,15,CASSSGQANTGELFF,TGTGCCAGCAGTTCAGGACAGGCGAACACCGGGGAGCTGTTTTTT
TRBV7-9,TRBJ2-1,.,TRBD1,16,CAGTAGTGRSYNEQFF,TGTGCCGGAACCGCCGGGACAGGGAGGTCCTACAATGAGCAGTTCTTC
TRBV6-2/TRBV6-3,TRBJ1-6,.,.,14,CASSYGRVGSPLHF,TGTGCCAGCAGTTATGGCAGGGTGGGCTCACCCCTCCACTTT
TRBV7-2,TRBJ2-7,.,TRBD1,14,CASSSQGSSYEQYF,TGTGCCAGCAGCTCACAGGGGTCATCCTACGAGCAGTACTTC
TRBV10-3,TRBJ2-7,.,.,13,CAISETYTYEQYF,TGTGCCATCAGTGAGACCTATACCTACGAGCAGTACTTC
TRBV29-1,TRBJ2-5,.,TRBD2,15,CSVEGNGLAVETQYF,TGCAGCGTTGAAGGAAATGGACTAGCCGTAGAGACCCAGTACTTC
TRBV2,TRBJ2-4,.,.,12,CASSEQGGIQYF,TGTGCCAGCAGTGAGCAGGGCGGGATTCAGTACTTC
TRBV30,TRBJ1-2,few,TRBD1,12,CAWRMVQGAGTF,TGTGCCTGGAGGATGGTACAGGGGGCGGGGACCTTC
TRBV7-9,TRBJ1-1,once,.,13,CASVFRDTTEAFF,TGTGCCAGCGTTTTCAGGGACACCACTGAAGCTTTCTTT
TRBV4-1,TRBJ1-5,few,.,15,CASSQDPGGGQPQHF,TGCGCCAGCAGCCAAGATCCGGGGGGCGGTCAGCCCCAGCATTTT
TRBV12-3/TRBV12-4,TRBJ1-2,.,.,13,CASSFKNNYGYTF,TGTGCCAGCAGTTTCAAGAATAACTATGGCTACACCTTC
TRBV5-4,TRBJ2-5,.,TRBD2,17,CASSQGLAGPYQETQYF,TGTGCCAGCAGCCAGGGACTAGCGGGGCCTTACCAAGAGACCCAGTACTTC
TRBV5-1,TRBJ2-1,.,.,15,CASSLGDLGYNEQFF,TGCGCCAGCAGCTTGGGGGACTTGGGGTACAATGAGCAGTTCTTC
TRBV6-5,TRBJ2-3,.,TRBD1,14,CASSYSGTGDTQYF,TGTGCCAGCAGTTACTCCGGGACAGGGGATACGCAGTATTTT
TRBV6-2/TRBV6-3,TRBJ1-1,few,.,13,CASSYGGATEAFF,TGTGCCAGCAGTTACGGTGGGGCAACTGAAGCTTTCTTT